The T cell receptor (beta chain) described here comes from a study of cytomegalovirus exposure and HLA in healthy donors. Overall study context: The roughly 110 validation repertoires were reported in a later analysis to have been generated on the same platform as the 666 first-cohort repertoires. General study points: In vitro, three CMV-associated chains proved specific for CMV antigens. Both high specificity and high sensitivity reportedly marked the classifier's diagnosis of cytomegalovirus status.

Germline V gene sequence: CDR1 MNHNS, CDR2 SASEGT. CDR3 length: 13 amino acids. V lost 9 bases and J lost 2; bases outside the gene matches: 5. The donors were members of the validation cohort comprising about 130 subjects, separate from the roughly 600-subject first cohort. With regard to this clone: What it recognizes is unknown.

Clones were read by immunoSEQ multiplex PCR, and TCRdb kept only the in-frame ones, dropping some. Here the sample spans some 49,000 clones, approximately 95% being singletons. J is TRBJ2-7 and V is TRBV6-1, with 9 bases that match TRBD2. The sequenced sample was PBMCs. The source is a woman between 18 and 29 years old in good health and CMV-seropositive. The CDR3: CASQREVPYEQYF. The CDR3 coding sequence is TGTGCCAGTCAGCGGGAGGTGCCCTACGAGCAGTACTTC.